These 25 T cell receptor beta chains were all obtained from the same sample, sequenced in a study of T cells in Graves' hyperthyroidism and ophthalmopathy. Researchers took RNA transcripts and amplified the TCR beta CDR3 regions from them. Carried out on the TCR CDR3, a first-round RT-PCR used the HTBI primer set. TCRdb used MiXCR to reprocess the multiplex PCR reads, holding one entry per CDR3 protein. The table has almost 600,000 distinct CDR3 sequences, 14% seen once. The sample consisted of blood. The source is a woman aged 25 to 45 with Graves' hyperthyroidism that later progressed to Graves' ophthalmopathy.

In this sample, this clonotype turned up many times. V and J are TRBV2 and TRBJ2-2; D unresolved. The CDR3 loop spans 14 amino acids. Germline CDR1 and CDR2: SNHLY and FYNNEI. V was cut by 6 bases and J by 0 bases, with 8 bases left in between. CDR3 sequence reads: CASRTESNTGELFF. CDR3 DNA: TGTGCCAGCAGAACGGAATCGAACACCGGGGAGCTGTTTTTT.

This clonotype was seen ten or more times. The CDR3 protein is CASSWGARDGETQYF. The DNA of the CDR3 is TGTGCCAGCAGCTGGGGGGCCAGGGACGGCGAGACCCAGTACTTC. The chain links TRBV11-2 to TRBJ2-5; the D gene could be TRBD1 or TRBD2 (6 bases each). Per germline, CDR1 SGHAT and CDR2 FQNNGV. The CDR3 is 15 residues long. V lost 4 bases to trimming and J lost 5 bases, with 17 bases between them. The full variable domain, its missing parts supplied by reference TRBV11-2 and TRBJ2-5, is EAGVAQSPRYKIIEKRQSVAFWCNPISGHATLYWYQQILGQGPKLLIQFQNNGVVDDSQLPKDRFSAERLKGVDSTLKIQPAKLEDSAVYLCASSWGARDGETQYFGPGTRLLVL.

The J gene is TRBJ2-2, the V gene TRBV7-9; no clear D gene. The V and J ends lost 2 bases and 6 bases respectively, with 10 bases between them. The CDR3 is made up of 14 amino acids. Germline V gene lookup returns CDR1 SEHNR and CDR2 FQNEAQ (reference sequence). The CDR3 sequence: CASSLNGYAGELFF. CDR3 sequence (DNA): TGTGCCAGCAGCTTAAACGGTTACGCCGGGGAGCTGTTTTTT.

This clonotype came up many times. The gene calls are TRBV28 and TRBJ2-7; D remains unclear. This CDR3 region has 11 residues. V was cut by 7 bases and J by 2 bases, with 6 bases left in between. Per germline, CDR1 MDHEN and CDR2 SYDVKM. CDR3 DNA sequence: TGTGCCAGCACCTTTACCTACGAGCAGTACTTC. As protein: CASTFTYEQYF.

In its sample, this clonotype was seen many times. This rearrangement joins TRBV2 to TRBJ1-4, with D possibly TRBD1 on 5 matching bases. Germline CDR1 SNHLY, CDR2 FYNNEI. CDR3 size: 11 residues. V lost 6 bases and J lost 8, with 7 bases in between. CDR3 DNA: TGTGCCAGCAGGAGGGGCGAAAAACTGTTTTTT. Amino acids: CASRRGEKLFF.

Details on this clonotype: Germline and junction disagree at one end, which may indicate a read error. The chain carries TRBV29-1 and TRBJ1-1, with no clear D. The CDR3 covers 11 residues. Germline CDR1 SQVTM, CDR2 ANQGSEA. The DNA of the CDR3 is TGCGGCGTTCTAGGTGGCACTGAAGCTTTCTTT. The encoded protein is CGVLGGTEAFF. Drawing the rest from reference TRBV29-1 and TRBJ1-1, the complete variable domain is SAVISQKPSRDICQRGTSLTIQCQVDSQVTMMFWYRQQPGQSLTLIATANQGSEATYESGFVIDKFPISRPNLTFSTLTVSNMSPEDSSIYLCGVLGGTEAFFGQGTRLTVV.

The gene calls are TRBV27 and TRBJ1-4; D not resolved. CDR1 is MNHEY, CDR2 SMNVEV, per germline (reference sequence). V lost 6 bases to trimming and J lost 0 bases, with 11 bases between them. The CDR3 has 15 residues. The CDR3 reads CASREAGATNEKLFF. Here the CDR3 DNA reads TGTGCCAGCAGAGAAGCAGGCGCAACTAATGAAAAACTGTTTTTT.

This clonotype occurred many times. The CDR3 loop is CSVKGGAPGNEQFF. In DNA form, the CDR3 reads TGCAGTGTTAAAGGGGGAGCCCCAGGCAATGAGCAGTTCTTC. The chain couples TRBV20-1 to TRBJ2-1; perhaps TRBD1 as D (6 bases). The ends were cut back, 7 bases at V and 6 bases at J, with 19 bases in the middle. Germline V gene lookup returns CDR1 DFQATT and CDR2 SNEGSKA (reference sequence). The CDR3 sequence is 14 residues long.

This clonotype was detected ten times or more. The chain has TRBV20-1 and TRBJ1-4; tentative D call: TRBD1 (5 bases). The V end was cut by 6 bases, the J end by 6 bases, with 11 bases between. This CDR3 has 12 residues. Germline loops: CDR1 DFQATT, CDR2 SNEGSKA (reference sequence). The CDR3 reads CSAPGGDEKLFF. CDR3 DNA sequence: TGCAGTGCCCCCGGGGGTGATGAAAAACTGTTTTTT.

This clonotype appeared a few times. This chain links TRBV5-1 with TRBJ2-5; 8 nucleotides match TRBD2. After removal of 2 bases from V and 1 base from J, the junction contained 4 bases not matched to a gene. CDR1 and CDR2 from the germline V gene are SGHRS and YFSETQ. The CDR3 has 15 amino acids. The CDR3 DNA sequence: TGCGCCAGCAGCTTCACTAGCGGCACCCAAGAGACCCAGTACTTC. This codes for CASSFTSGTQETQYF. Combining the CDR3 with reference TRBV5-1 and TRBJ2-5 gives the whole variable domain KAGVTQTPRYLIKTRGQQVTLSCSPISGHRSVSWYQQTPGQGLQFLFEYFSETQRNKGNFPGRFSGRQFSNSRSEMNVSTLELGDSALYLCASSFTSGTQETQYFGPGTRLLVL.

This clonotype was seen repeatedly, ten times or more. The chain combines TRBV7-2 with TRBJ2-7, with 14 nucleotides matching TRBD2. Trimming at V came to 5 bases and at J to 4 bases, leaving 7 bases not matched to a gene. The CDR3 runs to 16 residues. The V gene's germline CDR1 is SGHTA and CDR2 FQGNSA. CDR3 sequence reads: CASSARGLAGAYEQYF. The CDR3 DNA is TGTGCCAGCAGCGCGAGGGGACTAGCGGGAGCATACGAGCAGTACTTC.

Many counts were recorded for this clonotype. The J gene is TRBJ2-5, the V gene TRBV11-3; 10 positions agree with TRBD1. The germline CDR1 and CDR2 sequences are SGHNT and YENEEA. This CDR3 comprises 15 residues. J lost 3 bases, V lost 5 bases, and 6 bases had no gene match. The CDR3 loop reads CASSRRGTGEETQYF. CDR3 in DNA: TGTGCCAGCAGCCGAAGGGGGACAGGGGAAGAGACCCAGTACTTC.

The sample holds many counts of this clonotype. The CDR3 DNA reads TGTGCCAGCAGTACCCGACAGGGGGCAGGAGTGAACACTGAAGCTTTCTTT. This encodes CASSTRQGAGVNTEAFF. V and J are TRBV12-3 or TRBV12-4 and TRBJ1-1; 10 nucleotides match TRBD1. The CDR3 loop spans 17 amino acids. J lost 0 bases, V lost 5 bases, and 9 bases had no gene match.

As regards this clonotype: Being one base from a much bigger clone, this may be a read error. V usage is TRBV10-3 and J usage is TRBJ2-3; D gene unclear. The CDR3 sequence is 13 residues long. Looked up from germline, CDR1 is ENHRY and CDR2 is SYGVKD. The V end lost 7 bases, the J end lost 2 bases, and 10 bases lay between the germline ends. As DNA, the CDR3 is TGTGCCATCACAACGAGGAACACAGATACGCAGTATTTT. Its protein is CAITTRNTDTQYF.

This clonotype was detected a few times. The chain couples TRBV6-2 or TRBV6-3 to TRBJ1-5, with unresolved D. The CDR3 spans 18 residues. Germline-derived CDR1 and CDR2 are MNHEY and SVGEGT. Trimming took off 2 bases at V and 0 bases at J, with 17 bases between the two ends. The CDR3 spells CASSYLPQLGNSNQPQHF. CDR3 in DNA: TGTGCCAGCAGTTACCTCCCGCAGCTCGGGAATAGCAATCAGCCCCAGCATTTT.

CDR3 in DNA: TGCGCCAGCAGATCCGGGACGACCACCGGGGAGCTGTTTTTT. This encodes CASRSGTTTGELFF. The V gene is TRBV5-1, the J gene TRBJ2-2; D tentatively reads TRBD1 or TRBD2 (5 bases each). V gave up 5 bases and J gave up 4 bases, with 12 bases separating them. CDR3 length: 14 residues. Germline V gives CDR1 SGHRS, CDR2 YFSETQ.

This clonotype was detected only a few times. The chain has TRBV5-6 and TRBJ1-3; tentatively, D is TRBD1 (5 bases). CDR3 size: 15 residues. V lost 6 bases, J lost 1 base, and 14 bases lay in between. The germline V gene has CDR1 SGHDT and CDR2 YYEEEE. The CDR3 DNA reads as TGTGCCAGCAACCTAAACCCAGGGTCTGGAAACACCATATATTTT. This sequence encodes CASNLNPGSGNTIYF.

A single count supports this clonotype. The chain employs TRBV10-1 and TRBJ2-7; D may match TRBD1 or TRBD2 (5 bases each). The ends were cut back, 9 bases at V and 6 bases at J, with 12 bases in the middle. This CDR3 has 11 amino acids. CDR1 and CDR2 (germline): WNHNN, SYGVQD (reference sequence). CDR3 sequence: CASQGASEQYF. The CDR3 DNA follows: TGCGCCAGTCAGGGAGCGAGCGAGCAGTACTTC.

The table lists this clonotype with many counts. This chain connects TRBV15 to TRBJ2-5; D is possibly TRBD1 or TRBD2 (5 bases each). The germline CDR1 and CDR2 sequences are LNHNV and YYDKDF (reference sequence). Trimming pared 1 base from V and 4 bases from J, leaving 7 bases between. The CDR3 length is 13 residues. CDR3 nucleotides: TGTGCCACCAGCAGAGTGAGGGGAGAGACCCAGTACTTC. Its protein is CATSRVRGETQYF.

This clonotype was counted ten times or more. The rearrangement links TRBV3-1 to TRBJ1-1; a possible D gene is TRBD1 (5 bases). V was pared by 1 base and J by 4 bases, with 10 bases between. This CDR3 region has 14 residues. Germline V CDR1 and CDR2: LGHDT, YNNKEL (reference sequence). In DNA form, the CDR3 reads TGTGCCAGCAGCCAAGCACAGCAGGGCACTGAAGCTTTCTTT. This codes for CASSQAQQGTEAFF.

This clonotype was found a few times. The chain uses TRBV7-9 and TRBJ2-1; 14 bases line up with TRBD2. The CDR3 is 17 residues long. V dropped 4 bases and J dropped 7; count of bases not matched to a gene: 9. The V gene's germline CDR1 is SEHNR and CDR2 FQNEAQ (reference sequence). As DNA, the CDR3 is TGTGCCAGCAGCTCCCCCGGGACTAGCGGGAGCACGAATGAGCAGTTCTTC. Amino acids: CASSSPGTSGSTNEQFF.

As regards this clonotype: A clone one base away is much larger, so this may be a read error. J is TRBJ2-7 and V is TRBV30; D is uncertain. The CDR3 is 13 amino acids. From germline, CDR1 is GTSNPN and CDR2 SVGIG (reference sequence). Here the CDR3 reads CVWSDWVSNEQYF. For the CDR3, the DNA is TGTGTCTGGAGTGATTGGGTTTCTAACGAGCAGTACTTC.

This clonotype has ten or more counts. This rearrangement joins TRBV27 to TRBJ2-7; D remains unclear. Germline V CDR1 and CDR2: MNHEY, SMNVEV (reference sequence). The V gene lost 5 bases and the J gene lost 0 bases, with 8 bases spanning the gap. The CDR3 totals 13 residues. The DNA of the CDR3 is TGTGCCAGCAGTGAGGTTTCCTCCTACGAGCAGTACTTC. It encodes CASSEVSSYEQYF.

This clonotype was counted many times. The J gene is TRBJ1-1, the V gene TRBV18; 9 nucleotides align to TRBD1. V shed 3 bases and J 5 bases; nucleotides not matched to a gene: 4. The V gene's germline CDR1 is KGHSH and CDR2 LQKENI. The CDR3 is 14 amino acids. The CDR3 is CASSPQTGGTEAFF. DNA of the CDR3: TGTGCCAGCTCACCCCAGACAGGGGGGACTGAAGCTTTCTTT.

This clonotype has a count of ten or more. J is TRBJ2-6 and V is TRBV24-1; D is perhaps TRBD2 (6 bases). CDR3 size: 14 residues. Trimming took off 12 bases at V and 0 bases at J, with 11 bases between the two ends. Germline lookup yields CDR1 KGHDR and CDR2 SFDVKD. CDR3 sequence: CAAGPASGANVLTF. The CDR3 coding sequence is TGTGCCGCGGGACCGGCCTCTGGGGCCAACGTCCTGACTTTC.